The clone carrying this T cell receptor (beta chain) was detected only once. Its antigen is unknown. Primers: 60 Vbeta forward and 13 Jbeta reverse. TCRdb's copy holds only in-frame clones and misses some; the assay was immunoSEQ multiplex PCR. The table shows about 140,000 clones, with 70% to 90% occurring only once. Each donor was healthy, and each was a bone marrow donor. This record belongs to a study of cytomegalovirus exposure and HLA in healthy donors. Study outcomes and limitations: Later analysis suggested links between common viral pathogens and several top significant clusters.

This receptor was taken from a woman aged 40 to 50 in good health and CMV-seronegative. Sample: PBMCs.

The CDR3 spells CARHRGNTEAFF. CDR3 nucleotide sequence: TGTGCCAGACACAGGGGCAACACTGAAGCTTTCTTT. V gene TRBV6-1 combines with J gene TRBJ1-1; TRBD1 aligns across 7 bases. V lost 9 bases, J lost 2 bases, and 3 bases stayed unmatched. Germline V gene lookup returns CDR1 MNHNS and CDR2 SASEGT. There are 12 residues in the CDR3.